The entry below gives a single T cell receptor (beta chain) sequence along with its context. Looked up from germline, CDR1 is SGHRS and CDR2 is YFSETQ. Trimming removed 4 bases from V and 5 bases from J, with 16 bases in between. The CDR3 totals 14 residues. PCR amplification relied on 60 Vbeta primers (plus 13 Jbeta primers). The protocol was immunoSEQ multiplex PCR, while the TCRdb copy is restricted to in-frame clones and leaves out a portion. Found here are 240,000 or so clones, roughly 82% of them singletons; the top ten hold 4.5% to 6%. This sample stems from a study of cytomegalovirus exposure and HLA in healthy donors.

The sample consisted of PBMCs. The chain carries TRBV5-1 and TRBJ2-7; a weak D match, TRBD1 (6 bases). The clonotype originates from a woman aged 40 to 55 in good health and CMV-seropositive. The CDR3: CASSAYRELDEQYF. For the CDR3, the DNA is TGCGCCAGCAGCGCTTACAGGGAACTGGACGAGCAGTACTTC.